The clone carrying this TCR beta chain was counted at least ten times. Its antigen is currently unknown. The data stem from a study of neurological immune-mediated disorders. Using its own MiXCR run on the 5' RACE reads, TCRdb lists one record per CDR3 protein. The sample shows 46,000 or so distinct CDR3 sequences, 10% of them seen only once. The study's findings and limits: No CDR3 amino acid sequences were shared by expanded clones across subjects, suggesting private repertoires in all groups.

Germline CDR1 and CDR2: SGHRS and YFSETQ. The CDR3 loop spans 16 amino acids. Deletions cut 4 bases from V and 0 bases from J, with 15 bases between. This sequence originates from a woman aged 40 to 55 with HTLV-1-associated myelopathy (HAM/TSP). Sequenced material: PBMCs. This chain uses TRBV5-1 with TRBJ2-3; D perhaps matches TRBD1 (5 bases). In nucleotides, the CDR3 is TGCGCCAGCAGCAGCAAAGGACATCCTAGCACAGATACGCAGTATTTT. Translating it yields CASSSKGHPSTDTQYF.